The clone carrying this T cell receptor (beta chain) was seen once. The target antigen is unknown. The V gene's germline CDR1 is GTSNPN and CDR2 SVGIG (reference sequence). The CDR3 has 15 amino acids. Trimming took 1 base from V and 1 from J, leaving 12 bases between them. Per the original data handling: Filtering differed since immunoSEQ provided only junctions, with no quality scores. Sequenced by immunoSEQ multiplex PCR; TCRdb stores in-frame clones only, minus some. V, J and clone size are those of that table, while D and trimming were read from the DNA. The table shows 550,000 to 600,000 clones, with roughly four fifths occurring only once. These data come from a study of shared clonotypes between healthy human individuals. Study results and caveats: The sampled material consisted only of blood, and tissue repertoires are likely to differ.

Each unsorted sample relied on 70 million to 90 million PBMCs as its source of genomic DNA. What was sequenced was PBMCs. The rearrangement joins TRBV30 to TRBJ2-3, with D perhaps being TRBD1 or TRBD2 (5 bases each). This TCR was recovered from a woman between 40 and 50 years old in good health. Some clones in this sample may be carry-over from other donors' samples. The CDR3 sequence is CAWSGAGTRTDTQYF. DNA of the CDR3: TGTGCCTGGAGTGGGGCAGGGACCCGCACAGATACGCAGTATTTT.